Below are 9 T cell receptor beta chains sequenced from a single sample in a study of T cells in Graves' hyperthyroidism and ophthalmopathy. TCR beta CDR3 sequences were amplified from RNA transcripts. The TCR CDR3 first-round RT-PCR relied on the HTBI primer set. TCRdb re-analysed the multiplex PCR reads in MiXCR, keeping a single row per CDR3 protein. The data contain about 270,000 distinct CDR3 sequences, about 25% of them singletons. The specimen sequenced was blood. The origin of the receptors is a man aged 40-49 years with Graves' hyperthyroidism that later progressed to Graves' ophthalmopathy.

The chain recombines TRBV28 with TRBJ1-5, with 9 bases identical to TRBD1. V lost 2 bases and J lost 3; bases outside the gene matches: 20. This CDR3 comprises 21 residues. The germline gives CDR1 MDHEN, CDR2 SYDVKM. CDR3 region: CASSLVSPRGAGDRDNQPQHF. The DNA of the CDR3 is TGTGCCAGCAGTTTAGTTTCGCCTCGGGGCGCAGGGGACAGGGACAATCAGCCCCAGCATTTT.

The gene calls are TRBV27 and TRBJ1-1; D unclear. Trimming shortened V by 5 bases and J by 0 bases, and 13 bases separated the two germline ends. The CDR3 extends over 15 amino acids. Germline V gene sequence: CDR1 MNHEY, CDR2 SMNVEV (reference sequence). The CDR3 DNA sequence: TGTGCCAGCAGTCCGACCTTATCCGTGAACACTGAAGCTTTCTTT. Protein sequence: CASSPTLSVNTEAFF.

This clonotype was seen repeatedly, ten times or more. The rearrangement joins TRBV5-1 to TRBJ2-7; D may be TRBD1 (6 bases). The CDR3 has 14 amino acids. Deletions cut 2 bases from V and 4 bases from J, with 13 bases between. From germline, CDR1 is SGHRS and CDR2 YFSETQ. The CDR3 DNA reads TGCGCCAGCAGCTTCAGGGGTACCCTTTACGAGCAGTACTTC. Translation: CASSFRGTLYEQYF. Combining the CDR3 with reference TRBV5-1 and TRBJ2-7 gives the whole variable domain KAGVTQTPRYLIKTRGQQVTLSCSPISGHRSVSWYQQTPGQGLQFLFEYFSETQRNKGNFPGRFSGRQFSNSRSEMNVSTLELGDSALYLCASSFRGTLYEQYFGPGTRLTVT.

At least ten counts were recorded for this clonotype. This sequence joins TRBV14 and TRBJ1-3; 8 bases align to TRBD1. From germline, CDR1 is SGHDN and CDR2 FVKESK. The junction had 6 bases not matched to a gene; V was cut back by 4 bases and J by 4 bases. This CDR3 is built from 15 residues. CDR3 bases: TGTGCCAGCAGCCGACGGGACAGGTGGGGAAACACCATATATTTT. As protein: CASSRRDRWGNTIYF.

In its sample, this clonotype was seen many times. This chain links TRBV13 with TRBJ2-2; no clear D. V was trimmed by 5 bases and J by 6 bases, leaving 10 bases between them. Germline CDR1 PRHDT, CDR2 FYEKMQ (reference sequence). The CDR3 runs 13 residues. For the CDR3, the DNA is TGTGCCAGCAGCAACGTCCGCCCCGGGGAGCTGTTTTTT. It specifies CASSNVRPGELFF.

Many counts were recorded for this clonotype. The rearrangement links TRBV27 to TRBJ2-5; D gene unclear. Per the germline V gene, CDR1 is MNHEY and CDR2 is SMNVEV (reference sequence). Trimming took 2 bases from V and 5 from J, leaving 12 bases between them. The CDR3 spans 14 residues. In DNA form, the CDR3 reads TGTGCCAGCAGTTTAGGGTCTAGATGGGAGACCCAGTACTTC. Translating it yields CASSLGSRWETQYF.

This chain joins TRBV6-5 and TRBJ1-1, with D possibly matching TRBD1 (6 bases). CDR3 length: 15 amino acids. Looked up from germline, CDR1 is MNHEY and CDR2 is SVGAGI. V lost 2 bases to trimming and J lost 0 bases, with 10 bases between them. The CDR3 DNA follows: TGTGCCAGCAGTTACCGGGACATAATGAACACTGAAGCTTTCTTT. Encoded protein: CASSYRDIMNTEAFF.

This clonotype was picked up many times. The V gene is TRBV15, the J gene TRBJ2-7, with a weak D call TRBD1 (6 bases). The CDR3 contains 14 residues. Germline values: CDR1 LNHNV, CDR2 YYDKDF (reference sequence). V was cut by 4 bases and J by 0 bases, with 10 bases left in between. The CDR3 nucleotides are TGTGCCACCAGCAAAACAGGGCTCTCCTACGAGCAGTACTTC. This gives the protein CATSKTGLSYEQYF.

This clonotype occurred many times. The chain recombines TRBV6-5 with TRBJ2-7, with TRBD1 matching over 8 bases. Losses at the gene ends were 7 bases for V and 0 bases for J; bases not matched to a gene: 8. This CDR3 is built from 15 residues. Germline assignment: CDR1 MNHEY and CDR2 SVGAGI. CDR3 in amino acids: CASNLRTGLSYEQYF. The CDR3 DNA is TGTGCCAGCAATTTGAGGACAGGGCTCTCCTACGAGCAGTACTTC.